This T cell receptor beta chain comes out of a study of shared clonotypes between healthy human individuals. Worth noting for this clone: The antigen is unknown.

Findings of the study overall: In several donors, 4.5% to 5.5% of naive CD4 clonotypes appeared in common.

The assay was carried out at the deep level. In the original analysis: For the immunoSEQ data, sequences were junction-only without quality scores, so filtering differed. Measured with immunoSEQ multiplex PCR; TCRdb has only the in-frame clones, and not every one. The V and J calls and clone size come from that table; D and trimming were worked out from the DNA. The sample has 2 million to 2.5 million clones; just over 90% are singletons. Adults of Caucasian background living in Nashville, Tennessee made up all donors. The TCR originated in a man between 18 and 35 years old in good health. Some clones in this sample may be carry-over from other donors' samples. Sequencing was performed on naive CD4+ T cells from PBMCs. Subset reported: CD45RA+ positively selected.

CDR3: CASSGTGSGRTDTQYF. CDR3 nucleotides: TGTGCCAGCAGTGGTACGGGGAGCGGGAGGACAGATACGCAGTATTTT. The chain joins TRBV28 to TRBJ2-3; 9 positions agree with TRBD2. The CDR3 covers 16 residues. V shed 5 bases, J shed 3 bases, and the junction held 9 bases outside the gene matches. Germline V CDR1 and CDR2: MDHEN, SYDVKM.